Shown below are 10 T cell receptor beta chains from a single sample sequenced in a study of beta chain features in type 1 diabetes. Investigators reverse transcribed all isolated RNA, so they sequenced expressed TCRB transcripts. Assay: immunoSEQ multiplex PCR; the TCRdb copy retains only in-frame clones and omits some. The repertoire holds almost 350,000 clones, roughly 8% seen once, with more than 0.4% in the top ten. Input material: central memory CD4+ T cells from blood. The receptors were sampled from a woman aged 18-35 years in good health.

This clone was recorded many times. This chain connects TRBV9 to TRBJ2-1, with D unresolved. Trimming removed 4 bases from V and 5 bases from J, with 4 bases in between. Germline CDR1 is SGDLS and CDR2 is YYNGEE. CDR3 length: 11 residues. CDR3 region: CASSRNNEQFF. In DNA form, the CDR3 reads TGTGCCAGCAGCCGGAACAATGAGCAGTTCTTC.

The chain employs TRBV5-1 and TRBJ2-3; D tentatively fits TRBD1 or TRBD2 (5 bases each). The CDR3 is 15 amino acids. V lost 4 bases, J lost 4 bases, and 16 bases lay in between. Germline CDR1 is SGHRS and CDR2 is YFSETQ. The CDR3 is CASSAGQATADTQYF. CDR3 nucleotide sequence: TGCGCCAGCAGCGCGGGCCAGGCGACAGCAGATACGCAGTATTTT. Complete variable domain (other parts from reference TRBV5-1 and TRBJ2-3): KAGVTQTPRYLIKTRGQQVTLSCSPISGHRSVSWYQQTPGQGLQFLFEYFSETQRNKGNFPGRFSGRQFSNSRSEMNVSTLELGDSALYLCASSAGQATADTQYFGPGTRLTVL.

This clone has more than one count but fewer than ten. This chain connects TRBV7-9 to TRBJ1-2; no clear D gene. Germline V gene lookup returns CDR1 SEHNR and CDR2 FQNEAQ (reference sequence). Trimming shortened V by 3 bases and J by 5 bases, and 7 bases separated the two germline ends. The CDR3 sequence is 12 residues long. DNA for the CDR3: TGTGCCAGCAGCTTGCTAGCTTATGGCTACACCTTC. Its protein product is CASSLLAYGYTF.

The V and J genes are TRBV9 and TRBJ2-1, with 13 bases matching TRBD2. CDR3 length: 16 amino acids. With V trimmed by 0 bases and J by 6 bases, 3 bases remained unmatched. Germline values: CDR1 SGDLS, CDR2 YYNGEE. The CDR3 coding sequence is TGTGCCAGCAGCGTAGGGACTAGCGGGAGAGCCAATGAGCAGTTCTTC. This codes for CASSVGTSGRANEQFF.

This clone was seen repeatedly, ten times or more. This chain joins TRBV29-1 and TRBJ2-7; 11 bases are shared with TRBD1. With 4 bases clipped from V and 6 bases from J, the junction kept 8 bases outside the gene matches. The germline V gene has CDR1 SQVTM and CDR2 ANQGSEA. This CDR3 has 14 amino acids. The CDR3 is CSVGTGGSSSEQYF. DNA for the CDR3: TGCAGCGTTGGGACAGGGGGCTCCTCTAGCGAGCAGTACTTC.

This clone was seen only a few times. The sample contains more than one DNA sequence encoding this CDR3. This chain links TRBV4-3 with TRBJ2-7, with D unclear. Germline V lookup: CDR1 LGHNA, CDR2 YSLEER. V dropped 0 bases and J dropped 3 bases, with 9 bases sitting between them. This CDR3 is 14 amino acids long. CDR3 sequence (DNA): TGCGCCAGCAGCCAAGATACCGAGAACTACGAGCAGTACTTC. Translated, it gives CASSQDTENYEQYF.

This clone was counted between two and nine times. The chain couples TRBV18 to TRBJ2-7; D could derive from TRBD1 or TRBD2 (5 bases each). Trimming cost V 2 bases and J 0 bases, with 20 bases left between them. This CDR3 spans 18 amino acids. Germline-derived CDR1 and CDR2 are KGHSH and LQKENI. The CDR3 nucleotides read TGTGCCAGCTCACCAAGACTACCGAGGGGTGGGAGCTCCTACGAGCAGTACTTC. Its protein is CASSPRLPRGGSSYEQYF. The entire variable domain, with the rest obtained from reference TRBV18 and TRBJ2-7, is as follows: NAGVMQNPRHLVRRRGQEARLRCSPMKGHSHVYWYRQLPEEGLKFMVYLQKENIIDESGMPKERFSAEFPKEGPSILRIQQVVRGDSAAYFCASSPRLPRGGSSYEQYFGPGTRLTVT.

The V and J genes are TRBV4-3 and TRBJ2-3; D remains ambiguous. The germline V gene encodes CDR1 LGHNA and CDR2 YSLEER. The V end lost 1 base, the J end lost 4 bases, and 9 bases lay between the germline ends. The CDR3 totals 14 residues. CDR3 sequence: CASSQAGRPDTQYF. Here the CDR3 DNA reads TGCGCCAGCAGCCAAGCGGGCAGACCAGATACGCAGTATTTT.

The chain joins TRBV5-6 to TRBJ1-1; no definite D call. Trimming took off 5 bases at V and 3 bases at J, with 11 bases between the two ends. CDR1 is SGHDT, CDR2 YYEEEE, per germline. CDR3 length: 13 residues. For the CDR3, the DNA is TGTGCCAGCAGTGTTCTTGTTGACACTGAAGCTTTCTTT. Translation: CASSVLVDTEAFF.

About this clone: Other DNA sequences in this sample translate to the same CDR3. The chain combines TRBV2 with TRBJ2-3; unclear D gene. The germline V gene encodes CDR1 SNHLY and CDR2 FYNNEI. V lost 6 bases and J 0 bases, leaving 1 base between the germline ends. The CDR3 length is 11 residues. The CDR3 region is CASRSTDTQYF. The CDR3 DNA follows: TGTGCCAGCAGAAGCACAGATACGCAGTATTTT.